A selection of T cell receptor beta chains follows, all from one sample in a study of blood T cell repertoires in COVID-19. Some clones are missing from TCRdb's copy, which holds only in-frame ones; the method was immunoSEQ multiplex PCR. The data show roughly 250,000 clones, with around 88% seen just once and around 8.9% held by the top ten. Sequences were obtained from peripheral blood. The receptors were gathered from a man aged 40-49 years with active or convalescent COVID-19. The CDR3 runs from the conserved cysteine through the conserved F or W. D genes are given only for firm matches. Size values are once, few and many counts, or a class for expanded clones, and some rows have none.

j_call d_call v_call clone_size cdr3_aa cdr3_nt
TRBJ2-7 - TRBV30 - CAWSIAGEQYF TGTGCCTGGAGCATTGCCGGGGAGCAGTACTTC
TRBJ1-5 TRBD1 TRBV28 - CASTDRGGQPQHF TGTGCCAGCACCGACAGGGGAGGGCAGCCCCAGCATTTT
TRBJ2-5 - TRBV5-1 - CASSLGTASGETQYF TGCGCCAGCAGCTTGGGGACAGCAAGTGGAGAGACCCAGTACTTC
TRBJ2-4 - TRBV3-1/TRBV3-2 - CASSQGEGNIQYF TGTGCCAGCAGCCAAGGCGAGGGAAACATTCAGTACTTC
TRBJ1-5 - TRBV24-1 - CATSNPFREEPQHF TGTGCCACCAGTAACCCCTTTCGCGAGGAGCCCCAGCATTTT
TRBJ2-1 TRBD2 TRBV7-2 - CASSLERDPYNEQFF TGTGCCAGCAGCTTAGAGCGGGACCCCTACAATGAGCAGTTCTTC
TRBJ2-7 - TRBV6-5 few CASENRGMEQYF TGTGCCAGCGAAAATAGGGGCATGGAGCAGTACTTC
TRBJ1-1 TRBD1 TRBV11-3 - CASSAGQGTEAFF TGTGCCAGCAGCGCAGGACAGGGCACTGAAGCTTTCTTT
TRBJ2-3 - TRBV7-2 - CASSLYSSGVRTDTQYF TGTGCCAGCAGCTTATACTCGTCGGGGGTAAGGACAGATACGCAGTATTTT
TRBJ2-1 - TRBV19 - CASSIEVRPMGEQFF TGTGCCAGTAGTATAGAGGTGAGGCCGATGGGTGAGCAGTTCTTC
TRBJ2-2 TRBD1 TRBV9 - CASSVTGQGGSTGELFF TGTGCCAGCAGCGTGACTGGACAGGGAGGATCCACCGGGGAGCTGTTTTTT
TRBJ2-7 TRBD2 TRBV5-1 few CASSYQAGDYEQYF TGCGCCAGCAGTTACCAAGCGGGAGACTACGAGCAGTACTTC
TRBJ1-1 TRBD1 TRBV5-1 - CASSLPGTGDAFF TGCGCCAGCAGCCTCCCCGGGACAGGAGATGCTTTCTTT
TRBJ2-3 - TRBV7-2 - CASSSYREKADTQYF TGTGCCAGCAGCTCTTACAGGGAGAAGGCAGATACGCAGTATTTT
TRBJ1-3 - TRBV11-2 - CASSLAGYTIYF TGTGCCAGCAGCTTAGCAGGGTACACCATATATTTT
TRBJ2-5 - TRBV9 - CASSVGGETQYF TGTGCCAGCAGCGTAGGAGGGGAGACCCAGTACTTC
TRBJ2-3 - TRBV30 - CAWSDTSGLTQYF TGTGCCTGGAGTGACACTTCGGGACTGACGCAGTATTTT
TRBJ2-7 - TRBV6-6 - CASSYWGRGDSYEQYF TGTGCCAGCAGTTACTGGGGGAGGGGGGACTCCTACGAGCAGTACTTC
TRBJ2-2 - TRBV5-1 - CASSRSFDTGELFF TGCGCCAGCAGCCGGAGTTTTGACACCGGGGAGCTGTTTTTT
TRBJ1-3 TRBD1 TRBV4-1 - CASSQTTGGRGNTIYF TGCGCCAGCAGCCAAACTACAGGGGGTCGTGGAAACACCATATATTTT
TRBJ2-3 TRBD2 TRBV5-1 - CASSLATGGEGTDTQYF TGCGCCAGCAGCTTGGCCACGGGGGGAGAGGGCACAGATACGCAGTATTTT
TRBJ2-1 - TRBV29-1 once CSVRVYNEQFF TGCAGCGTTAGAGTCTACAATGAGCAGTTCTTC
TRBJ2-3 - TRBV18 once CASKKDPAVTDTQYF TGTGCCAGCAAAAAGGACCCAGCGGTTACAGATACGCAGTATTTT
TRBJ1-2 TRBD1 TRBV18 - CASSSQDRFGYTF TGTGCCAGCTCGTCGCAGGACAGGTTCGGCTACACCTTC
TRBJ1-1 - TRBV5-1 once CASSYNSMAEAFF TGCGCCAGCAGCTACAATTCCATGGCTGAAGCTTTCTTT
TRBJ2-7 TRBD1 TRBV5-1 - CASSASGGYEQYF TGCGCCAGCAGCGCGTCAGGGGGCTACGAGCAGTACTTC
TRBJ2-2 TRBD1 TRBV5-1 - CASSPRTGGVGGELFF TGCGCCAGCAGCCCTAGGACAGGGGGCGTAGGCGGGGAGCTGTTTTTT
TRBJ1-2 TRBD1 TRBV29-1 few CSVDPLGTANGGYTF TGCAGCGTTGATCCCCTAGGGACAGCTAATGGTGGCTACACCTTC
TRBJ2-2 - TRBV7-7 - CASSLAVGTPANTGELFF TGTGCTAGCAGCTTAGCGGTCGGGACACCCGCGAACACCGGGGAGCTGTTTTTT
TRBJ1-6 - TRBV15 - CATSREGGGNSPLHF TGTGCCACCAGCAGAGAGGGGGGAGGTAATTCACCCCTCCACTTT
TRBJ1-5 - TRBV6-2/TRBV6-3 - CASSDGLGGQPQHF TGTGCCAGCAGTGACGGTTTGGGAGGCCAGCCCCAGCATTTT
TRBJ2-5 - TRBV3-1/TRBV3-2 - CASSKQRQETQYF TGTGCCAGCAGCAAACAGAGACAAGAGACCCAGTACTTC
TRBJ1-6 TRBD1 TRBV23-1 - CASSHGQVESDSPLHF TGCGCCAGCAGTCACGGACAGGTCGAATCTGATTCACCCCTCCACTTT
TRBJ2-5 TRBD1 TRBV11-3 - CASSDIWGQLEENQETQYF TGTGCCAGCAGCGACATCTGGGGACAGCTCGAGGAGAACCAAGAGACCCAGTACTTC
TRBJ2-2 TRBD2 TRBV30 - CAWSGGGAVGELFF TGTGCCTGGAGTGGCGGGGGGGCGGTCGGGGAGCTGTTTTTT
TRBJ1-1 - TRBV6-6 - CASRGGGMNTEAFF TGTGCCAGCAGGGGGGGAGGCATGAACACTGAAGCTTTCTTT
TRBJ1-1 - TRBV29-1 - CSALTTGNTEAFF TGCAGCGCCCTGACCACAGGAAACACTGAAGCTTTCTTT
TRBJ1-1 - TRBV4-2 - CASSQGEGLIAFF TGTGCCAGCAGCCAAGGGGAGGGATTGATCGCTTTCTTT
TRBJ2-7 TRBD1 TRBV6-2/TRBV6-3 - CASSTRQGNSYEQYF TGTGCCAGCAGTACCCGACAGGGGAATTCCTACGAGCAGTACTTC
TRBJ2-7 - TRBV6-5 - CASSIQGPPTYEQYF TGTGCCAGCAGTATACAGGGTCCCCCCACCTACGAGCAGTACTTC
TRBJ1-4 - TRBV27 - CASSFSGPVEKLFF TGTGCCAGCAGTTTCTCAGGGCCGGTTGAAAAACTGTTTTTT
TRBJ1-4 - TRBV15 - CATSRGGVEKLFF TGTGCCACCAGCAGGGGGGGGGTTGAAAAACTGTTTTTT
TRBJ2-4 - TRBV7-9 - CASSLFGAKNIQYF TGTGCCAGCAGCTTATTCGGAGCCAAAAACATTCAGTACTTC
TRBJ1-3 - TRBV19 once CASIPGYSGNTIYF TGTGCCAGCATCCCGGGATACTCTGGAAACACCATATATTTT
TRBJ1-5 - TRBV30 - CAWDQGRAGQPQHF TGTGCCTGGGACCAGGGAAGGGCAGGTCAGCCCCAGCATTTT
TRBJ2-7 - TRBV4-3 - CASSQDQIRYEQYF TGCGCCAGCAGCCAAGACCAGATCCGCTACGAGCAGTACTTC
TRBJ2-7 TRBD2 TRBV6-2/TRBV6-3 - CASSYYAGVGEQYF TGTGCCAGCAGTTACTATGCGGGAGTCGGCGAGCAGTACTTC
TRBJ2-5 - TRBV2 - CASSTGGSETQYF TGTGCCAGCAGTACCGGGGGTTCAGAGACCCAGTACTTC
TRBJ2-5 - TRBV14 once CASRPLGLETQYF TGTGCCAGCAGACCCTTGGGGCTGGAGACCCAGTACTTC
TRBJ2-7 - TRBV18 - CASSPSVGASYEQYF TGTGCCAGCTCACCTTCGGTAGGGGCCTCCTACGAGCAGTACTTC
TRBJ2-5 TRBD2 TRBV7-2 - CASSLGGGETQYF TGTGCCAGCAGCTTAGGCGGGGGGGAGACCCAGTACTTC
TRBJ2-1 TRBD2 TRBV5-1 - CASSLERLASYDEQFF TGCGCCAGCAGCTTGGAACGACTAGCGTCGTACGATGAGCAGTTCTTC
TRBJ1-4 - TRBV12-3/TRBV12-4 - CASSGQPIEKLFF TGTGCCAGCAGCGGACAGCCTATTGAAAAACTGTTTTTT
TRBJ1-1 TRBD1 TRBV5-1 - CASSSGQGGTEAFF TGCGCCAGCAGCTCCGGACAGGGGGGAACTGAAGCTTTCTTT
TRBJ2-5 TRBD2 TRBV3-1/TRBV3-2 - CASSHMGLAAQETQYF TGTGCCAGCAGCCACATGGGACTAGCAGCTCAAGAGACCCAGTACTTC
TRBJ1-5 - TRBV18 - CASAAGPNQPQHF TGTGCCAGCGCTGCAGGTCCCAATCAGCCCCAGCATTTT
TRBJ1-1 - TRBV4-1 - CASSQDYGGGTEAFF TGCGCCAGCAGCCAAGATTACGGGGGAGGTACTGAAGCTTTCTTT
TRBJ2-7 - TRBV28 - CASQGPEGYEQYF TGTGCCAGCCAGGGACCGGAGGGCTACGAGCAGTACTTC
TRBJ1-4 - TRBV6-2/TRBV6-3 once CASSYGGTNEKLFF TGTGCCAGCAGTTACGGAGGGACTAATGAAAAACTGTTTTTT
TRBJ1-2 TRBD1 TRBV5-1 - CASSRDRGSNYGYTF TGCGCCAGCAGCAGGGACAGGGGGAGCAACTATGGCTACACCTTC